The clone carrying this TCR beta chain was seen more than once but under ten times. Its antigen is not identified. Next came a second PCR, run for about 6 to 12 cycles, which used a sample-barcoded 5' primer along with a J-beta primer mix. CDR3-containing paired-end reads numbered at least 2.5 million in each sample. A single record per CDR3 protein comes from TCRdb applying MiXCR to the 5' RACE reads. The table has 1.5 million to 2 million distinct CDR3 sequences, about two fifths seen once. This sample is part of a study of blood T cells in healthy people across ages. Study-wide results and limits: Higher diversity, along with more naive CD4+ cells, distinguished long-lived donors from aged donors. Older age coincided with a roughly linear decline in TCR beta diversity per million T cells.

Germline assignment: CDR1 SGHTA and CDR2 FQGNSA. V was shortened by 5 bases and J by 2 bases, with 9 bases between the two germline ends. The length of the CDR3 is 13 residues. Each sample used at least 7 million PBMCs. The receptor was derived from a human donor in good health. Material for sequencing was blood. The chain joins TRBV7-2 to TRBJ2-5; D not resolved. The CDR3 is CTSSMSRQETQYF. CDR3 DNA: TGTACCAGCAGCATGTCGCGGCAAGAGACCCAGTACTTC.